One sample yielded the 17 T cell receptor beta chains listed below, sequenced in a study of CD8+ T cells in alopecia areata (dated by TCRdb to the late 2010s). Library construction relied on the immunoSEQ multiplex PCR assay. RNA was extracted from all samples and reverse transcribed into cDNA as template for TCR sequencing. The table comes from immuneACCESS by way of TCRdb, which keeps in-frame sequences with V and J called. Part of the clones is missing from these tables; in studies checked, under half for an unresolved V gene and the rest for unknown reasons. The sample records 65,000 to 100,000 clones, just over 50% of which are singletons. Around 5% of the sample comes from the top ten. Sequencing was performed on NKG2D-high CD8+ T cells sorted from blood. Per the publication, the cell subset or site label means: sorted CD8+ NKG2D-high blood T cells. The receptors stem from a human donor with alopecia areata.

V usage is TRBV29-1 and J usage is TRBJ1-2; D uncertain. CDR1 is SQVTM and CDR2 is ANQGSEA in the germline V gene. With 6 bases removed from V and 2 bases from J, the gap between germline ends came to 10 bases. The CDR3 spans 12 residues. CDR3 DNA: TGCAGCGTAGATGGGATGAACTATGGCTACACCTTC. Translated, it gives CSVDGMNYGYTF.

This clone has only a few counts. The gene calls are TRBV19 and TRBJ1-2; possible D gene TRBD1, 6 bases. CDR1 is LNHDA and CDR2 is SQIVND in the germline V gene (reference sequence). Between the trimmed V and J ends, which lost 3 bases and 6 bases, there was a span of 14 bases. The CDR3 covers 14 residues. In DNA, the CDR3 is TGTGCCAGTAGTATGGGGGCGGACCTCAATGGCTACACCTTC. Its protein product is CASSMGADLNGYTF.

The sample holds one count of this clone. This chain links TRBV7-9 with TRBJ2-5, with D possibly TRBD1 on 6 matching bases. The germline CDR1 and CDR2 sequences are SEHNR and FQNEAQ (reference sequence). Trimming left V 5 bases short and J 1 base short, with 11 bases between. The CDR3 contains 14 residues. The DNA for the CDR3 is TGTGCCAGCAGCCACCGGACAGTCCAAGAGACCCAGTACTTC. This encodes CASSHRTVQETQYF.

This clone has only a few counts. This sequence joins TRBV29-1 and TRBJ1-2, with D hard to call. The CDR3 totals 14 residues. In germline, CDR1 is SQVTM, CDR2 ANQGSEA. Trimming shortened V by 0 bases and J by 3 bases, and 11 bases separated the two germline ends. The CDR3 DNA sequence: TGCAGCGTTGAAGACGAAGTTAGAGACTATGGCTACACCTTC. It is translated as CSVEDEVRDYGYTF. Looking up the rest from reference TRBV29-1 and TRBJ1-2 gives the full variable domain: SAVISQKPSRDICQRGTSLTIQCQVDSQVTMMFWYRQQPGQSLTLIATANQGSEATYESGFVIDKFPISRPNLTFSTLTVSNMSPEDSSIYLCSVEDEVRDYGYTFGSGTRLTVV.

This chain's CDR3 is CASSLTWELNEQFF. The CDR3 DNA is TGTGCCAGCAGCTTAACCTGGGAACTGAATGAGCAGTTCTTC. J is TRBJ2-1 and V is TRBV7-3; no clear D gene. Trimming pared 0 bases from V and 7 bases from J, leaving 10 bases between. In germline, CDR1 is SGHTA, CDR2 FQGTGA. The CDR3 contains 14 residues.

The V gene is TRBV15, the J gene TRBJ1-6, with TRBD1 identical over 9 bases. The CDR3 extends over 16 amino acids. Germline CDR1 reads LNHNV; CDR2 reads YYDKDF (reference sequence). Losses at the gene ends were 0 bases for V and 3 bases for J; bases not matched to a gene: 0. CDR3 sequence reads: CATSREDRGYNSPLHF. Here the CDR3 DNA reads TGTGCCACCAGCAGAGAGGACAGGGGCTATAATTCACCCCTCCACTTT.

This clone turned up a few times. This chain uses TRBV7-9 with TRBJ1-2; no firm D call. V was shortened by 0 bases and J by 6 bases, with 5 bases between the two germline ends. Germline loops: CDR1 SEHNR, CDR2 FQNEAQ (reference sequence). The CDR3 length is 12 residues. The CDR3 loop reads CASSLARNGYTF. The CDR3 DNA is TGTGCCAGCAGCTTAGCCCGAAATGGCTACACCTTC.

The CDR3 region is CASSSPRTGGLETQYF. The CDR3 coding sequence is TGTGCCAGCAGTTCACCCAGGACAGGGGGCCTAGAGACCCAGTACTTC. The J gene is TRBJ2-5, the V gene TRBV28; TRBD1 aligns across 11 bases. The V gene end was trimmed by 4 bases and the J gene end by 4 bases; junction bases not matched to a gene: 8. The V gene's germline CDR1 is MDHEN and CDR2 SYDVKM. The CDR3 has 16 residues.

The chain couples TRBV28 to TRBJ2-7; D is unclear. The CDR3 has 13 residues. Germline-derived CDR1 and CDR2 are MDHEN and SYDVKM. V lost 8 bases and J lost 0, with 11 bases in between. CDR3: CASRVISSYEQYF. DNA for the CDR3: TGTGCCAGCCGGGTTATATCCTCCTACGAGCAGTACTTC. Looking up the rest from reference TRBV28 and TRBJ2-7 gives the full variable domain: DVKVTQSSRYLVKRTGEKVFLECVQDMDHENMFWYRQDPGLGLRLIYFSYDVKMKEKGDIPEGYSVSREKKERFSLILESASTNQTSMYLCASRVISSYEQYFGPGTRLTVT.

The V and J genes are TRBV12-5 and TRBJ2-1, with 9 bases fitting TRBD2. Germline-derived CDR1 and CDR2 are LGHNT and FRNRAP. There are 17 residues in the CDR3. J lost 3 bases, V lost 0 bases, and 6 bases had no gene match. The CDR3: CASGLVIAGELYNEQFF. The CDR3 DNA sequence: TGTGCTAGTGGTTTGGTAATAGCGGGGGAGCTCTACAATGAGCAGTTCTTC.

Only a few counts were recorded for this clone. V usage is TRBV29-1 and J usage is TRBJ2-7; D could derive from TRBD1 or TRBD2 (5 bases each). The CDR3 consists of 11 residues. The V end was cut by 5 bases, the J end by 4 bases, with 9 bases between. Germline V gene lookup returns CDR1 SQVTM and CDR2 ANQGSEA. The DNA of the CDR3 is TGCAGCGTTACCTGGGGGTACGAGCAGTACTTC. It codes for CSVTWGYEQYF.

The chain joins TRBV10-2 to TRBJ2-5; D not certain. The germline CDR1 and CDR2 sequences are WSHSY and SAAADI. CDR3 length: 12 residues. The V and J ends lost 8 bases and 7 bases respectively, with 14 bases between them. This chain's CDR3 is CASLGLRGTQYF. DNA of the CDR3: TGCGCCAGCCTTGGCCTCCGCGGGACCCAGTACTTC.

The sample holds a few counts of this clone. This sequence joins TRBV10-3 and TRBJ2-1; D is possibly TRBD1 or TRBD2 (6 bases each). Germline V gene lookup returns CDR1 ENHRY and CDR2 SYGVKD. The CDR3 sequence is 11 residues long. Trimming pared 6 bases from V and 9 bases from J, leaving 9 bases between. In DNA form, the CDR3 reads TGTGCCATCAGCGAGGGGGGTGAGCAGTTCTTC. The encoded protein is CAISEGGEQFF.

This clone showed up just a few times. The chain links TRBV19 to TRBJ2-1; 7 bases match TRBD1. Germline loops: CDR1 LNHDA, CDR2 SQIVND (reference sequence). There are 15 residues in the CDR3. The ends lost 3 bases at V and 4 bases at J; junction bases unmatched: 6. CDR3 region: CASSITGTVYNEQFF. In DNA form, the CDR3 reads TGTGCCAGTAGTATTACCGGGACAGTGTACAATGAGCAGTTCTTC.

This clone was counted between two and nine times. The chain uses TRBV6-1 and TRBJ1-1; no clear D gene. Germline V gene lookup returns CDR1 MNHNS and CDR2 SASEGT. The V end lost 2 bases, the J end lost 2 bases, and 12 bases lay between the germline ends. The CDR3 loop spans 15 amino acids. The DNA for the CDR3 is TGTGCCAGCAGTGAATCAATGGGGAGTAACACTGAAGCTTTCTTT. Translated, it gives CASSESMGSNTEAFF.

This clone turned up a few times. The chain combines TRBV29-1 with TRBJ2-5, with D uncertain. The germline CDR1 and CDR2 sequences are SQVTM and ANQGSEA. Trimming removed 2 bases at V and 2 bases at J, with 12 bases between. The CDR3 consists of 14 residues. The CDR3 bases are TGCAGCGTTGAACTTGCCGAGAAACAAGAGACCCAGTACTTC. This codes for CSVELAEKQETQYF.

The V call is TRBV11-2, the J call TRBJ2-1; perhaps TRBD1 as D (6 bases). The germline CDR1 and CDR2 sequences are SGHAT and FQNNGV. V was shortened by 3 bases and J by 6 bases, with 15 bases between the two germline ends. The CDR3 is 15 amino acids. The CDR3 reads CASSLAQGQVNEQFF. CDR3 nucleotides: TGTGCCAGCAGCTTGGCACAGGGTCAGGTCAATGAGCAGTTCTTC. The full variable domain, in which reference TRBV11-2 and TRBJ2-1 provide the parts outside the CDR3, is EAGVAQSPRYKIIEKRQSVAFWCNPISGHATLYWYQQILGQGPKLLIQFQNNGVVDDSQLPKDRFSAERLKGVDSTLKIQPAKLEDSAVYLCASSLAQGQVNEQFFGPGTRLTVL.